What follows are 9 T cell receptor beta chains derived from one specimen sequenced in a study of CD8+CD57+ T cells in acquired aplastic anemia. Genomic DNA, the template, was used for profiling of the TCR beta VDJ and CDR3. TCRdb used MiXCR to reprocess the reads, holding one entry per CDR3 protein. The table lists 65,000 or so distinct CDR3 sequences, about 50% of them singletons. The sample comprised sorted CD4+, CD8+, or CD8+CD57+ T cells (not recorded which) from PBMCs. The receptors come from a human donor in good health, serving as a control.

The chain employs TRBV15 and TRBJ2-7; D remains ambiguous. V was trimmed by 3 bases and J by 3 bases, leaving 6 bases between them. The CDR3 loop spans 12 amino acids. Germline lookup yields CDR1 LNHNV and CDR2 YYDKDF (reference sequence). CDR3 residues: CATSRQGYEQYF. DNA for the CDR3: TGTGCCACCAGCAGGCAAGGCTACGAGCAGTACTTC.

A word on this clonotype: Since a much larger clone is just one base distant, this may be a read error. The DNA is left out, because the CDR3 cannot be placed on it with certainty; the CDR3 is given as TCRdb lists it. The chain couples TRBV6-5 to TRBJ2-3; TRBD1, the table's D call, was not compared with the DNA. The germline V gene encodes CDR1 MNHEY and CDR2 SVGAGI. Counting both end residues, the CDR3 totals 14 amino acids. CDR3 residues: CASILGARTGTQYF.

Remarks on this clonotype: Possible read error: a much larger clone is one base away. J is TRBJ2-7 and V is TRBV30; 9 nucleotides agree with TRBD2. CDR3 length equals 16 residues. Germline CDR1 and CDR2: GTSNPN and SVGIG (reference sequence). V shed 3 bases and J 3 bases; nucleotides not matched to a gene: 12. The CDR3 DNA reads TGTGCCTGGAGCATCTCTAGCGGGAACCAGCACTACGAGCAGTACTTC. Protein sequence: CAWSISSGNQHYEQYF.

This clonotype was seen more than once but under ten times. With a much larger clone just one base away, this may be a read error. The conserved final phenylalanine or tryptophan is absent from the CDR3, which likely points to a read error. The chain recombines TRBV12-3 or TRBV12-4 with TRBJ1-6, with TRBD1 as a possible D gene (5 bases). This CDR3 region has 16 residues. Trimming removed 7 bases from V and 0 bases from J, with 13 bases in between. The CDR3 protein is CASKNWGSSYNSPLHL. DNA of the CDR3: TGTGCCAGCAAAAACTGGGGGAGCTCCTATAATTCACCCCTCCACCTT.

There are many counts of this clonotype. The chain links TRBV3-1 to TRBJ1-2, with 10 positions matching TRBD1. The trim removed 3 bases at V and 8 bases at J, leaving 9 bases unmatched. CDR1 is LGHDT, CDR2 YNNKEL, per germline (reference sequence). This CDR3 comprises 15 residues. The CDR3 nucleotides are TGTGCCAGCAGCCATTCGGACAGGGGGGCGGAGGGCTACACCTTC. This encodes CASSHSDRGAEGYTF.

The V call is TRBV6-1, the J call TRBJ2-5, with 7 nucleotides matching TRBD2. Germline trimming cut 6 bases from V and 0 bases from J; bases unmatched to any gene: 4. CDR3 length equals 14 residues. Germline CDR1 is MNHNS and CDR2 is SASEGT. The CDR3 DNA reads as TGTGCCAGCAGCTCAGGGACTAACCAAGAGACCCAGTACTTC. Protein sequence: CASSSGTNQETQYF.

V is TRBV2 and J is TRBJ1-2; TRBD1 matches 8 bases. The CDR3 loop spans 12 amino acids. Germline V lookup: CDR1 SNHLY, CDR2 FYNNEI. The junction had 8 bases not matched to a gene; V was cut back by 5 bases and J by 12 bases. CDR3 bases: TGTGCCAGCAGTCTACAGGGGGATGGAAACACCTTC. As protein: CASSLQGDGNTF.

The chain combines TRBV4-2 with TRBJ1-5; D is unresolved. The CDR3 contains 13 residues. Trimming took 0 bases from V and 7 from J, leaving 7 bases between them. Germline V CDR1 and CDR2: LGHNA, YNFKEQ. The CDR3 coding sequence is TGTGCCAGCAGCCAAGAAATGCCACAGCCCCAGCATTTT. It yields the protein CASSQEMPQPQHF.

This clonotype was seen many times. The CDR3 bases are TGTGCCAGCAGCCTGCGGGAGGGCCCTTGGGAGCAGTACTTC. Residues: CASSLREGPWEQYF. V is TRBV9 and J is TRBJ2-7; 9 bases agree with TRBD2. Germline V gene lookup returns CDR1 SGDLS and CDR2 YYNGEE. J was trimmed by 7 bases and V by 4 bases; bases with no gene match: 9. The CDR3 runs to 14 residues.